This T cell receptor beta chain was sequenced for a study of T-cell memory formation after mild COVID-19. In the study overall: Most TCR clusters belonged to a single donor.

This clonotype was seen repeatedly, ten times or more. The target antigen is unknown. Each CDR3 protein gets one entry after TCRdb re-called the 5' RACE reads with MiXCR. The profile shows roughly 29,000 distinct CDR3 sequences, 7.4% of them singletons. Study-wide results and limits: Day 15 to 85 contractors were CD4/CD8 balanced; later expanders leaned CD4+. Nothing confirmed that second-wave clones peaking on day 37 were specific for SARS-CoV-2. The pre-infection memory compartment contained some responding clones, suggesting cross-reactive memory joined.

V gave up 1 base and J gave up 12 bases, with 18 bases separating them. Germline values: CDR1 SGHDN, CDR2 FVKESK. This CDR3 spans 14 amino acids. Sequenced input: PBMCs or a T cell subset sorted from them (not recorded which). This sequence was found in an adult woman who had mild COVID-19 (a few samples of this study predate the infection). Cell type and time point are not known. The chain links TRBV14 to TRBJ1-1; D is unclear. The CDR3 loop is CASSQAGGSAWSFF. Here the CDR3 DNA reads TGTGCCAGCAGCCAAGCTGGCGGCAGCGCCTGGTCTTTCTTT.